This TCR beta chain was retrieved from a study of T cells in Graves' hyperthyroidism and ophthalmopathy. Germline CDR1 and CDR2: SNHLY and FYNNEI. V lost 6 bases, J lost 3 bases, and 14 bases lay in between. This CDR3 region has 15 residues. RNA transcripts were the template for amplifying TCR beta CDR3 regions. The HTBI set primed first-round TCR CDR3 RT-PCR. MiXCR, applied by TCRdb to the multiplex PCR reads, yields one record per CDR3 protein. The sample consists of roughly 500,000 distinct CDR3 sequences, 40% to 50% of them appearing once. The TCR sequence derives from an adult woman with Graves' disease, either hyperthyroidism or ophthalmopathy (not recorded which). Material for sequencing was peripheral blood or thyroid tissue (not recorded which). The chain joins TRBV2 to TRBJ2-2; weak D call: TRBD2 (5 bases). The CDR3 DNA follows: TGTGCCAGCAGCCGCCCGGGGTTGGACACCGGGGAGCTGTTTTTT. The encoded protein is CASSRPGLDTGELFF.